Listed below are T cell receptor beta chains from one sample, sequenced in a study of T-cell memory formation after mild COVID-19. From the 5' RACE reads, TCRdb called clonotypes with MiXCR, one entry per CDR3 protein. This sample has roughly 510,000 distinct CDR3 sequences, with about 18% found just once. The sequenced sample was PBMCs or a T cell subset sorted from them (not recorded which). The receptors shown here come from an adult woman who had mild COVID-19 (a few samples of this study predate the infection). Cell type and time point are not known. CDR3s include the opening cysteine and the closing phenylalanine or tryptophan. Fields, in order: V gene, CDR3 protein.

>TRBV7-9
CASRNLAGTGETGELFF
>TRBV19
CASSMGGHNQPQHF
>TRBV7-9
CASSSGRSTDTQYF
>TRBV30
CAWSVPGSPGNTIYF
>TRBV20-1
CSARQAGVGDTQYF
>TRBV20-1
CSANRGQSREDYGYTF
>TRBV7-3
CASSRGSDTQYF
>TRBV12-3/TRBV12-4
CASSESGIQETQYF
>TRBV3-1
CASSFMNEQFF
>TRBV12-3/TRBV12-4
CASSPPGLAANTGELFF
>TRBV25-1
CASSDPAGFYNEQFF
>TRBV7-9
CASSLVGRNQPQHF
>TRBV7-9
CASSSRTENQPQHF
>TRBV11-2
CASSHLNTEAFF
>TRBV2
CASRAERLGNSGEQFF